This T cell receptor (beta chain) comes out of a study of T cell repertoires in cytomegalovirus infection. At the level of the study: Matching HLA type and CMV infection were both indicated by public TCR beta signatures.

In TCRdb, the reads were re-called with MiXCR into one record per CDR3 protein. The sample holds roughly 990,000 distinct CDR3 sequences, roughly 30% seen once. The CDR3 has 14 residues. V gave up 6 bases and J gave up 2 bases, with 10 bases separating them. CDR1 and CDR2 (germline): MDHEN, SYDVKM. Note on this clonotype: Its specificity is not known.

The chain links TRBV28 to TRBJ2-2; D gene unclear. The specimen was cultured CD8+ T cells from PBMCs, collected from culture after CMV antigen stimulation. The TCR sequence derives from a human donor in good health (CMV status not recorded). Some clones in this sample may be carry-over from other donors' samples. The CDR3 region is CASRLFPNTGELFF. The CDR3 region has the DNA TGTGCCAGCAGGCTTTTTCCCAACACCGGGGAGCTGTTTTTT.